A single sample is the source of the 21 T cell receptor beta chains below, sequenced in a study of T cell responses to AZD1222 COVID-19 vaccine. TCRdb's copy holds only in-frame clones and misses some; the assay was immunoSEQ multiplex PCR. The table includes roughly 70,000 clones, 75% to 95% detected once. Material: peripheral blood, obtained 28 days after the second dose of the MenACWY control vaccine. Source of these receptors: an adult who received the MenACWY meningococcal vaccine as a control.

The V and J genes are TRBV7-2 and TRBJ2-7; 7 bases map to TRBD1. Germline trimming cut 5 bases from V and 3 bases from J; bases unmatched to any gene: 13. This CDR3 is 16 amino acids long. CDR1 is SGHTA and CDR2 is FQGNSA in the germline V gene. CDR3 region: CASSGGTDRRHYEQYF. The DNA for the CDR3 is TGTGCCAGCAGCGGAGGAACGGACAGGAGACACTACGAGCAGTACTTC.

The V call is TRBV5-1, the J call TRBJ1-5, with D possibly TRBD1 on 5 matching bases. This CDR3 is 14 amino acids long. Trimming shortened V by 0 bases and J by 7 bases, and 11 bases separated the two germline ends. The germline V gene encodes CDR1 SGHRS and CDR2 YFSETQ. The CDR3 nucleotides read TGCGCCAGCAGCTTGGGGCAGGGCGAACAGCCCCAGCATTTT. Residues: CASSLGQGEQPQHF. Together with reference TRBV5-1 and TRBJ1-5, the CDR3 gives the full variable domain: KAGVTQTPRYLIKTRGQQVTLSCSPISGHRSVSWYQQTPGQGLQFLFEYFSETQRNKGNFPGRFSGRQFSNSRSEMNVSTLELGDSALYLCASSLGQGEQPQHFGDGTRLSIL.

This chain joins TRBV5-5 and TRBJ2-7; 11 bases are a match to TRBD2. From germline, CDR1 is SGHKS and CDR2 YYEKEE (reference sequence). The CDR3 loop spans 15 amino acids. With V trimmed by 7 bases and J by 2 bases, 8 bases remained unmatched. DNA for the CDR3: TGTGCCAGCGCCGAGACTAGCGGGATACCCTACGAGCAGTACTTC. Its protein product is CASAETSGIPYEQYF.

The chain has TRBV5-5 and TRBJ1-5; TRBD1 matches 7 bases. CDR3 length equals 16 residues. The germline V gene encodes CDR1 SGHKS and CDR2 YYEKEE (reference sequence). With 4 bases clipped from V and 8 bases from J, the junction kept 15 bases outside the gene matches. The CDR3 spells CASSQETGTEIKPQHF. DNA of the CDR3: TGTGCCAGCAGCCAAGAGACCGGGACAGAGATCAAGCCCCAGCATTTT.

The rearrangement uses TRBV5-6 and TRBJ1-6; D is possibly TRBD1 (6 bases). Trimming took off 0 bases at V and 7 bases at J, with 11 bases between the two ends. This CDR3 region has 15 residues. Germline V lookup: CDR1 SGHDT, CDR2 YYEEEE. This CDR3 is CASSLEGVWNSPLHF. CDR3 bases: TGTGCCAGCAGCTTGGAGGGGGTGTGGAATTCACCCCTCCACTTT.

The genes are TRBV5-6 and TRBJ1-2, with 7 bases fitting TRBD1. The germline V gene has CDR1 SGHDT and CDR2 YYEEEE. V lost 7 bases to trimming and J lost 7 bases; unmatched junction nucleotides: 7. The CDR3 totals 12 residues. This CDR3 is CASGYRGGGYTF. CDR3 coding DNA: TGTGCCAGCGGGTACAGGGGAGGTGGCTACACCTTC. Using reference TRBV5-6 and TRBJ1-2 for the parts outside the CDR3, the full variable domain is DAGVTQSPTHLIKTRGQQVTLRCSPKSGHDTVSWYQQALGQGPQFIFQYYEEEERQRGNFPDRFSGHQFPNYSSELNVNALLLGDSALYLCASGYRGGGYTFGSGTRLTVV.

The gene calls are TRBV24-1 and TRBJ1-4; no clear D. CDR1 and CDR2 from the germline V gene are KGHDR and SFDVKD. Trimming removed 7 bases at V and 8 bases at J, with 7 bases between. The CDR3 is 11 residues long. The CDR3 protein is CATSRKEKLFF. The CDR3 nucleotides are TGTGCCACCAGCCGAAAGGAAAAACTGTTTTTT.

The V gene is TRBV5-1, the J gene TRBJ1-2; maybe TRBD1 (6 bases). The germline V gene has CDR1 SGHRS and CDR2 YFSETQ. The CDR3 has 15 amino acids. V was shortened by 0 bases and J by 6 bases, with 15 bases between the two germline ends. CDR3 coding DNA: TGCGCCAGCAGCTTGGTACAGGGTGGGGTAGATGGCTACACCTTC. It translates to CASSLVQGGVDGYTF.

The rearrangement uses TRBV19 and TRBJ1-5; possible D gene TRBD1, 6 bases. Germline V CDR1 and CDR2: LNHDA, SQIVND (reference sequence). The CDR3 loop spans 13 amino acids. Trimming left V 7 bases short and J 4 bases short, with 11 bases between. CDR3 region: CASNRVRNQPQHF. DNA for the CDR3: TGTGCCAGTAACAGGGTGAGGAATCAGCCCCAGCATTTT.

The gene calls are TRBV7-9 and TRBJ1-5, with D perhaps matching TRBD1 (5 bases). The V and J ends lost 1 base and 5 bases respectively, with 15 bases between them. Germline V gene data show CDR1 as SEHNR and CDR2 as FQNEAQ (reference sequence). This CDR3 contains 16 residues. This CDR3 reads CASSLVVGVGDQPQHF. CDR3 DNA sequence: TGTGCCAGCAGCTTAGTAGTAGGGGTAGGGGATCAGCCCCAGCATTTT. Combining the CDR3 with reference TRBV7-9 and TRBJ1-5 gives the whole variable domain DTGVSQNPRHKITKRGQNVTFRCDPISEHNRLYWYRQTLGQGPEFLTYFQNEAQLEKSRLLSDRFSAERPKGSFSTLEIQRTEQGDSAMYLCASSLVVGVGDQPQHFGDGTRLSIL.

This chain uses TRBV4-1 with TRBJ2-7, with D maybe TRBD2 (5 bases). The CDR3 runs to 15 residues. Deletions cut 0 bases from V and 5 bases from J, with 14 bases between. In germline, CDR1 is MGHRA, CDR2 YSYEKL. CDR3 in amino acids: CASSQDWKAGNEQYF. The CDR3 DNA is TGCGCCAGCAGCCAAGATTGGAAGGCGGGCAACGAGCAGTACTTC.

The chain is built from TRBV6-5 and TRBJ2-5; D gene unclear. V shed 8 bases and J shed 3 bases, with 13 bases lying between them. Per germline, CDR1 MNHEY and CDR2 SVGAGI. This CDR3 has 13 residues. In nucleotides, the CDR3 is TGTGCCAGCTATGGGCCATTCAAAGAGACCCAGTACTTC. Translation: CASYGPFKETQYF.

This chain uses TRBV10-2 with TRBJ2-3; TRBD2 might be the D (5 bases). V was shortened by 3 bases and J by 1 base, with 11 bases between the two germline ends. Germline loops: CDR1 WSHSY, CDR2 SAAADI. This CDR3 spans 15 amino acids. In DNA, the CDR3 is TGCGCCAGCAGTGACAGCTGGGGAGGCACAGATACGCAGTATTTT. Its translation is CASSDSWGGTDTQYF.

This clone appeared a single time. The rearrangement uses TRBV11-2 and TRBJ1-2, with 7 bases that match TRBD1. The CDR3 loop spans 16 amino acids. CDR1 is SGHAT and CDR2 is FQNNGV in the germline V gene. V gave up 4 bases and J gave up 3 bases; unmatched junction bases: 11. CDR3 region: CASSYQVGTAYYGYTF. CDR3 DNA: TGTGCCAGCAGCTATCAAGTGGGGACAGCTTACTATGGCTACACCTTC.

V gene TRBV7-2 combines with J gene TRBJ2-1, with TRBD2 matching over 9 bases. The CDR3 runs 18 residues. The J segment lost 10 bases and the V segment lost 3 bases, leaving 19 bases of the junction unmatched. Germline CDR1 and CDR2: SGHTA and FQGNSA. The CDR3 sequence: CASSFRAAGGTSSREQFF. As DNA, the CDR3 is TGTGCCAGCAGCTTCCGGGCAGCGGGAGGAACATCGAGTCGGGAGCAGTTCTTC.

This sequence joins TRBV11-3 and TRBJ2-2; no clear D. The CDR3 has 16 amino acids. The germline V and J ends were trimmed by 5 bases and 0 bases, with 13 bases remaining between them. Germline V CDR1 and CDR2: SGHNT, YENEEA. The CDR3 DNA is TGTGCCAGCAGCCACACGGCCGTCGCGAACACCGGGGAGCTGTTTTTT. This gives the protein CASSHTAVANTGELFF.

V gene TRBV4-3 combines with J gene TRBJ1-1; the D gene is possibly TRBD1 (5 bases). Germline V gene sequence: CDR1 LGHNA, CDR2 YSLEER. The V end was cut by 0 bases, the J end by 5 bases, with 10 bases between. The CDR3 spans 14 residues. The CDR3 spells CASSQDSGRTEAFF. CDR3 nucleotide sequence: TGCGCCAGCAGCCAAGATTCAGGGAGAACTGAAGCTTTCTTT.

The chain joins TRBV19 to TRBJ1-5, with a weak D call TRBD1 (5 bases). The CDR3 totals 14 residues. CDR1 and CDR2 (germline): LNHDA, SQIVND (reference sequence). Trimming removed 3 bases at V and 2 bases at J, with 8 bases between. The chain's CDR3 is CASSISGRNQPQHF. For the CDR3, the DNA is TGTGCCAGTAGTATCTCAGGGCGCAATCAGCCCCAGCATTTT.

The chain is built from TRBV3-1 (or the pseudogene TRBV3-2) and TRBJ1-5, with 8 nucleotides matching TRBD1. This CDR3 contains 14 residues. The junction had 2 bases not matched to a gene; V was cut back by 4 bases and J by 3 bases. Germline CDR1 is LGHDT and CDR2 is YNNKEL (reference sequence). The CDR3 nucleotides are TGTGCCAGCAGCCGGGGACAGGTCAATCAGCCCCAGCATTTT. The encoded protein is CASSRGQVNQPQHF.

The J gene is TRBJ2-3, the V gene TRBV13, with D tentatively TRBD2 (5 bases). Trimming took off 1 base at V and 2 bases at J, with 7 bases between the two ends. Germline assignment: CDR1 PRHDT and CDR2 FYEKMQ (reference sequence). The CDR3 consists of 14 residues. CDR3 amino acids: CASSLAGFTDTQYF. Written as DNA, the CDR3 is TGTGCCAGCAGCTTAGCGGGATTCACAGATACGCAGTATTTT.

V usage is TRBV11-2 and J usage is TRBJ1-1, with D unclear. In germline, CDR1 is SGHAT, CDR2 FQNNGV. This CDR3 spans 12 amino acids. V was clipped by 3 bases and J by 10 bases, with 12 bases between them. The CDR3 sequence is CASSFRPPRAFF. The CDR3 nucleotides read TGTGCCAGCAGCTTTCGCCCCCCTCGAGCTTTCTTT.